This entry is about one T cell receptor (beta chain). Per the original methods: Quantification of nucleated cells was approximated via reference gene primer amplification. The table came from immunoSEQ multiplex PCR; TCRdb's copy has only in-frame clones and leaves some out. The D gene and trimming were derived from the DNA, and the V and J assignments and clone size from that table. The sample lists hundreds of thousands of clones; around 87% were seen once. The CDR3 sequence is 18 residues long. Germline CDR1 is SGHDT and CDR2 is YYEEEE. V gave up 1 base and J gave up 0 bases; unmatched junction bases: 13. The source of the sample is a study of blood T cell repertoires in COVID-19. Across the study: Before being deemed recovered, Cohort 3 donors had two negative PCRs, clearance, or symptom resolution. T cells, B-cell-depleted T cells, or PBMCs supplied cDNA or gDNA. From the United States, Italy and Spain came samples of acute and convalescent COVID-19.

This clonotype originated in a man in his forties in a cohort exposed to, infected with or recovered from COVID-19 (not recorded which). Sequences were obtained from PBMCs or T cells enriched from blood (not recorded which). The chain has TRBV5-6 and TRBJ2-7; 7 bases match TRBD2. The CDR3 loop reads CASSLFDFDGRYSYEQYF. In DNA, the CDR3 is TGTGCCAGCAGCTTGTTTGACTTTGACGGGAGGTACTCCTACGAGCAGTACTTC.